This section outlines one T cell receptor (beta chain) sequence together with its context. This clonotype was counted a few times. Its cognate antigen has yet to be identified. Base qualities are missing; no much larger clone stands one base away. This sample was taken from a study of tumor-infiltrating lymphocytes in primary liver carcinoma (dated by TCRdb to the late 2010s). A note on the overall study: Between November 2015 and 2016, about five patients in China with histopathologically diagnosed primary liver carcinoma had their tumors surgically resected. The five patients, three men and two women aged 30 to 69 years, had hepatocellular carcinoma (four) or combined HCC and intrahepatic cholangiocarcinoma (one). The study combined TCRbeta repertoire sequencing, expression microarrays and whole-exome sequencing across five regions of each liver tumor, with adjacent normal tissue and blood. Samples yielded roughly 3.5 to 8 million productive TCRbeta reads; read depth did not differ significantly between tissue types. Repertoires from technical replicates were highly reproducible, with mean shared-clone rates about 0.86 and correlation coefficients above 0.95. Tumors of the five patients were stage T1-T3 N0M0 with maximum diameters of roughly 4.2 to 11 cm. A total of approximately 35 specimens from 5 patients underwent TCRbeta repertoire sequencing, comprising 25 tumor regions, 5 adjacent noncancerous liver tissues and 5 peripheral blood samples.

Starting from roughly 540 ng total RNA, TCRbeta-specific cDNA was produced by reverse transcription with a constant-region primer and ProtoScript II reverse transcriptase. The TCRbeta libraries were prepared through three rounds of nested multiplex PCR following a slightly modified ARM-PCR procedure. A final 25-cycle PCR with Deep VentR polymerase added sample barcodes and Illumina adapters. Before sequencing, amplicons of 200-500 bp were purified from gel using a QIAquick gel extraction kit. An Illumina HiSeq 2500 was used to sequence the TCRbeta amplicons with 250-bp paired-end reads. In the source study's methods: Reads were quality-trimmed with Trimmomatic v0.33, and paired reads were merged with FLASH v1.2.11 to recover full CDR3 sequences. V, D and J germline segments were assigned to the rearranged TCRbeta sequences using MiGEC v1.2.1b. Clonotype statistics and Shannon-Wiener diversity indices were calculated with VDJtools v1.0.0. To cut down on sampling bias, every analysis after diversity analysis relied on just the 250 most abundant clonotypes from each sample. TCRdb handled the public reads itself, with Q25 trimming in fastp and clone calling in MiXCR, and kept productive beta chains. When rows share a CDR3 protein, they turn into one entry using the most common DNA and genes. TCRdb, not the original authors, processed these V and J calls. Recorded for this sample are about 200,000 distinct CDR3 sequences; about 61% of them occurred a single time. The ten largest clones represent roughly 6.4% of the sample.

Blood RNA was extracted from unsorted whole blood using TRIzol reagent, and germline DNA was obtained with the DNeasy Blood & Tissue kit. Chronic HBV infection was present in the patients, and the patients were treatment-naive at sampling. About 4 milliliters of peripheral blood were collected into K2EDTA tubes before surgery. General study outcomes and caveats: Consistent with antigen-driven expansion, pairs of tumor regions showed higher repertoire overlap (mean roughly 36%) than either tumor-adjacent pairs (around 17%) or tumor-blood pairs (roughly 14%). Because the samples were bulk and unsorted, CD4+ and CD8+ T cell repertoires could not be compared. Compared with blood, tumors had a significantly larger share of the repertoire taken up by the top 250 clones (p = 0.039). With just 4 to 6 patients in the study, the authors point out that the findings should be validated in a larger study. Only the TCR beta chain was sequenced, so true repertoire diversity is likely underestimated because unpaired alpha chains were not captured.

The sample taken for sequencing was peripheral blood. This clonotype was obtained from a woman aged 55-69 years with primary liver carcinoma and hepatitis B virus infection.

The CDR3 protein is CSARDGGRDYEQYF. The sequenced DNA: TGCAGTGCTAGAGATGGGGGGCGGGACTACGAGCAGTACTTC. In this chain, TRBV20-1 is recombined with TRBJ2-7; the D gene is perhaps TRBD1 or TRBD2, each of them matching over 6 bases. In the germline V gene (reference sequence), CDR1 corresponds to DFQATT and CDR2 to SNEGSKA. The CDR3 sequence holds 14 residues, the cysteine and phenylalanine included. Only the CDR3 DNA is retained, 42 bases long and in frame from the first base. V sheds 0 bases and J sheds 3 bases, leaving 12 bases between their ends.